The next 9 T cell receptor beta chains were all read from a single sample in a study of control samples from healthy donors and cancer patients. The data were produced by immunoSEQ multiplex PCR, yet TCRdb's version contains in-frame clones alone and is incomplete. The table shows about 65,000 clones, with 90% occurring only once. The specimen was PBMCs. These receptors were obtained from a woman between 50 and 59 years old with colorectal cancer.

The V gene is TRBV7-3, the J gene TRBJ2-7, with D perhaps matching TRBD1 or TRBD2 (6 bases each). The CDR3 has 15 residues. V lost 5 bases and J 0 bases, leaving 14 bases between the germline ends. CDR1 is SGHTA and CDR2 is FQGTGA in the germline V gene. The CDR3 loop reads CASSQGHGSSYEQYF. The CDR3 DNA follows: TGTGCCAGCAGCCAGGGACACGGGAGCTCCTACGAGCAGTACTTC. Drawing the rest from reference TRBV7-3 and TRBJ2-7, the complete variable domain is GAGVSQTPSNKVTEKGKYVELRCDPISGHTALYWYRQSLGQGPEFLIYFQGTGAADDSGLPNDRFFAVRPEGSVSTLKIQRTERGDSAVYLCASSQGHGSSYEQYFGPGTRLTVT.

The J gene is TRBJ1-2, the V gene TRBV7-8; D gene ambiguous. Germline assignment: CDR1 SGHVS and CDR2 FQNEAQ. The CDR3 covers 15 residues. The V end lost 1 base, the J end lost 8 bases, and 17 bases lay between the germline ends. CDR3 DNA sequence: TGTGCCAGCAGCTTAGTTACGGGCTCAGTTTGGGGCTACACCTTC. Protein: CASSLVTGSVWGYTF.

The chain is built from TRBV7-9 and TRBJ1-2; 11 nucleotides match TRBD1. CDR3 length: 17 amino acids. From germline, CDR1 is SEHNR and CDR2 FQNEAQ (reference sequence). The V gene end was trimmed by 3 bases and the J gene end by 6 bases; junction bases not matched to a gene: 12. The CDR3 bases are TGTGCCAGCAGCTTCCGGGACAGGGGGTTTAGTTTGAATGGCTACACCTTC. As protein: CASSFRDRGFSLNGYTF.

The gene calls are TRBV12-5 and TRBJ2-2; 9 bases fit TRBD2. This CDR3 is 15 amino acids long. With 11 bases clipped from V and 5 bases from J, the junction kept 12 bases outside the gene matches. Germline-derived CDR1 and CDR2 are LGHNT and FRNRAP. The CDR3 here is CARPAAGGHTGELFF. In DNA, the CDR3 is TGTGCTCGGCCCGCGGCGGGGGGGCATACCGGGGAGCTGTTTTTT.

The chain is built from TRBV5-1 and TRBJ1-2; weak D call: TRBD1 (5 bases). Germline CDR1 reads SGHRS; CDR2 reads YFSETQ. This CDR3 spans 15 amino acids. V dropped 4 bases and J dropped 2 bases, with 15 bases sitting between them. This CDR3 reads CASSRLGRTNYGYTF. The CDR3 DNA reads TGCGCCAGCAGCCGGCTGGGACGGACAAACTATGGCTACACCTTC.

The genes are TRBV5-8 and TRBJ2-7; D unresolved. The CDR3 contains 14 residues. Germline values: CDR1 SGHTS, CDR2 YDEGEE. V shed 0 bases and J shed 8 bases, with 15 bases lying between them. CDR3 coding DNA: TGTGCCAGCAGCTTGGCCTCGACCGGACCTAAGCAGTACTTC. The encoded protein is CASSLASTGPKQYF.

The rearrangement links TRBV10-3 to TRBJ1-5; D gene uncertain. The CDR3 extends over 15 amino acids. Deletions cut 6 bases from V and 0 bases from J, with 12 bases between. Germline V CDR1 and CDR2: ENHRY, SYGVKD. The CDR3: CAISLGGDSNQPQHF. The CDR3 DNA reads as TGTGCCATCAGCCTAGGTGGGGATAGCAATCAGCCCCAGCATTTT.

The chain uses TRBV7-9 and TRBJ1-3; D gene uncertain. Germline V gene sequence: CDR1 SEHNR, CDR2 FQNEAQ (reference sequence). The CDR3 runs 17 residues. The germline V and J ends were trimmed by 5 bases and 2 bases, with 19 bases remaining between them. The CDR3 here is CASSRRDSQTTGNTIYF. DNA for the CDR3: TGTGCCAGCAGCCGACGGGATAGTCAGACTACTGGAAACACCATATATTTT.

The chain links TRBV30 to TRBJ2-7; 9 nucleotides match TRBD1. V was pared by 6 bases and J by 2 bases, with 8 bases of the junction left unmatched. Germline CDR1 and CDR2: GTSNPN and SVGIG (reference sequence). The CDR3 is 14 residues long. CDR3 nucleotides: TGTGCCTGTTCAGGGACAGGGATAACCTACGAGCAGTACTTC. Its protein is CACSGTGITYEQYF.